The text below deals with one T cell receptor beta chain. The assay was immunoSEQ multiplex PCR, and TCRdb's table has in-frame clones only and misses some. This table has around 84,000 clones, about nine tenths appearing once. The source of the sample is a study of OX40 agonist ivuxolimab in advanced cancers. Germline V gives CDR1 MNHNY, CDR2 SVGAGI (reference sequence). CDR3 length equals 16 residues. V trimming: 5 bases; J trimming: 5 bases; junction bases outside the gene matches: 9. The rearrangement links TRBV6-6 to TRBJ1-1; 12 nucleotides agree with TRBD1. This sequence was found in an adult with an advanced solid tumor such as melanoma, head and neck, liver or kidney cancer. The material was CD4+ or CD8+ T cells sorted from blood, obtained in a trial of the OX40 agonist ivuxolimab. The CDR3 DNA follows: TGTGCCAGCAGTCCGGGACAGGGGGCATTAAGGACTGAAGCTTTCTTT. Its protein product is CASSPGQGALRTEAFF.